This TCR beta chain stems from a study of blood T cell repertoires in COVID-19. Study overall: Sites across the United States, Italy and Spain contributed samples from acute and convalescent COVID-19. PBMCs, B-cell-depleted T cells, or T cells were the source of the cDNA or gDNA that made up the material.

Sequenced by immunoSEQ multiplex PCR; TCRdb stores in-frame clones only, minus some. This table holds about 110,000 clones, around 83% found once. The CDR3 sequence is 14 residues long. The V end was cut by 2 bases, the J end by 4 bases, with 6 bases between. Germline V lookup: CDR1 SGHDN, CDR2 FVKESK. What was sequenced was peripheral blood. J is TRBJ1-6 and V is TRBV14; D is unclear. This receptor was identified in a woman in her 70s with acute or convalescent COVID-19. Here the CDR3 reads CASSQYSYNSPLHF. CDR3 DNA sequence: TGTGCCAGCAGCCAATACAGTTATAATTCACCCCTCCACTTT. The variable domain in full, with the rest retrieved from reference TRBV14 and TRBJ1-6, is EAGVTQFPSHSVIEKGQTVTLRCDPISGHDNLYWYRRVMGKEIKFLLHFVKESKQDESGMPNNRFLAERTGGTYSTLKVQPAELEDSGVYFCASSQYSYNSPLHFGNGTRLTVT.